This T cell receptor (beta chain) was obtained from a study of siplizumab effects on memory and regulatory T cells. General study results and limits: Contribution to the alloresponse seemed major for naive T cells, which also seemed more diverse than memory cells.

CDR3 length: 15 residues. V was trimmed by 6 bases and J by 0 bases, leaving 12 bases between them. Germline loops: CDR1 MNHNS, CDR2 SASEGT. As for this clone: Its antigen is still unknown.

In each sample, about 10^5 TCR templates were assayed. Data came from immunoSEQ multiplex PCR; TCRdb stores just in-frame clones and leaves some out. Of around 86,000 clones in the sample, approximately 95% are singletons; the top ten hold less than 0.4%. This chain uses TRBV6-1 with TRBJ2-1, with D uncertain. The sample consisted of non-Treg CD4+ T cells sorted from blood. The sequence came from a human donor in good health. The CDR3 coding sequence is TGTGCCAGCAGCCCTCGGCAGAGCTCCTACAATGAGCAGTTCTTC. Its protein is CASSPRQSSYNEQFF.